The 16 T cell receptor beta chains below come from one sample, sequenced in a study of blood T cell repertoires in COVID-19 (dated by TCRdb to 2018 to 2021). The library was made by the immunoSEQ multiplex PCR assay. In TCRdb, the immuneACCESS table is reduced to in-frame sequences with V and J assigned. These tables do not hold every clone; where another copy was compared, an unresolved V gene accounts for under half, and the others remain unexplained. The sample table lists some 90,000 clones, around 89% of them with a count of one. The ten largest make up approximately 4.3% of the sample. The sample comprised peripheral blood. The receptors stem from an elderly woman with active or convalescent COVID-19.

The chain uses TRBV7-9 and TRBJ2-7; perhaps TRBD2 as D (6 bases). V was shortened by 5 bases and J by 5 bases, with 13 bases between the two germline ends. The CDR3 is 13 amino acids. Germline V gene data show CDR1 as SEHNR and CDR2 as FQNEAQ (reference sequence). The CDR3 DNA is TGTGCCAGCAGCCCCGGGACTTTCCACGAGCAGTACTTC. This translates into CASSPGTFHEQYF.

This rearrangement joins TRBV5-1 to TRBJ2-5, with 8 bases that match TRBD2. From germline, CDR1 is SGHRS and CDR2 YFSETQ. This CDR3 has 14 residues. Germline trimming cut 4 bases from V and 5 bases from J; bases unmatched to any gene: 7. The CDR3 DNA reads as TGCGCCAGCAGCCCAGGATCGGGGGGGGAGACCCAGTACTTC. This encodes CASSPGSGGETQYF. The entire variable domain, with the rest obtained from reference TRBV5-1 and TRBJ2-5, is as follows: KAGVTQTPRYLIKTRGQQVTLSCSPISGHRSVSWYQQTPGQGLQFLFEYFSETQRNKGNFPGRFSGRQFSNSRSEMNVSTLELGDSALYLCASSPGSGGETQYFGPGTRLLVL.

The chain uses TRBV27 and TRBJ2-1; TRBD2 is a possible D gene (5 bases). The CDR3 extends over 14 amino acids. With 3 bases removed from V and 4 bases from J, the gap between germline ends came to 10 bases. Germline V gene data show CDR1 as MNHEY and CDR2 as SMNVEV (reference sequence). CDR3 nucleotides: TGTGCCAGCAGTTTTGGTCGGGATTACAATGAGCAGTTCTTC. Its translation is CASSFGRDYNEQFF.

The genes are TRBV15 and TRBJ2-2; 9 positions match TRBD2. The CDR3 runs 19 residues. Germline V gives CDR1 LNHNV, CDR2 YYDKDF (reference sequence). Unmatched junction bases numbered 10, after V lost 2 bases and J lost 0 bases. CDR3 coding DNA: TGTGCCACCAGCAGAAGTCGGGCTAGCGGGGCCACGAACACCGGGGAGCTGTTTTTT. As protein: CATSRSRASGATNTGELFF.

The rearrangement joins TRBV20-1 to TRBJ2-2; D is possibly TRBD2 (6 bases). The ends were cut back, 3 bases at V and 1 base at J, with 12 bases in the middle. CDR3 length equals 15 residues. CDR1 is DFQATT and CDR2 is SNEGSKA in the germline V gene (reference sequence). The CDR3 here is CSASRIGGNTGELFF. For the CDR3, the DNA is TGCAGTGCTAGTCGTATCGGGGGGAACACCGGGGAGCTGTTTTTT.

The chain recombines TRBV28 with TRBJ1-3, with no clear D. The CDR3 contains 12 residues. Trimming left V 8 bases short and J 4 bases short, with 9 bases between. CDR1 and CDR2 (germline): MDHEN, SYDVKM. Here the CDR3 reads CASLGGGNTIYF. Here the CDR3 DNA reads TGTGCCAGCTTGGGCGGGGGAAACACCATATATTTT. Combining the CDR3 with reference TRBV28 and TRBJ1-3 gives the whole variable domain DVKVTQSSRYLVKRTGEKVFLECVQDMDHENMFWYRQDPGLGLRLIYFSYDVKMKEKGDIPEGYSVSREKKERFSLILESASTNQTSMYLCASLGGGNTIYFGEGSWLTVV.

This chain links TRBV4-3 with TRBJ1-2; D might be TRBD1 (5 bases). CDR1 LGHNA and CDR2 YSLEER come from the germline V gene. Trimming removed 5 bases at V and 4 bases at J, with 14 bases between. The CDR3 runs to 14 residues. Written as DNA, the CDR3 is TGCGCCAGCAGCGAGAGGAGGGGACGCTATGGCTACACCTTC. Residues: CASSERRGRYGYTF.

This clone was recorded once. V and J are TRBV6-1 and TRBJ2-7, with 7 nucleotides matching TRBD1. The CDR3 has 15 amino acids. After removal of 3 bases from V and 2 bases from J, the junction contained 7 bases not matched to a gene. Looked up from germline, CDR1 is MNHNS and CDR2 is SASEGT. The CDR3: CASSDHTGTAYEQYF. The CDR3 nucleotides are TGTGCCAGCAGTGATCATACCGGGACAGCCTACGAGCAGTACTTC.

The V call is TRBV5-4, the J call TRBJ2-7; 9 positions match TRBD2. Per the germline V gene, CDR1 is SGHNT and CDR2 is YYREEE (reference sequence). CDR3 length: 15 amino acids. The junction had 10 bases not matched to a gene; V was cut back by 4 bases and J by 5 bases. CDR3 region: CASSRRLAGFHEQYF. The DNA of the CDR3 is TGTGCCAGCAGCAGGCGGCTAGCGGGATTCCACGAGCAGTACTTC.

The rearrangement joins TRBV28 to TRBJ1-5; D call uncertain. Germline V gene data show CDR1 as MDHEN and CDR2 as SYDVKM. This CDR3 comprises 12 residues. V lost 3 bases to trimming and J lost 10 bases, with 10 bases between them. The CDR3 nucleotides read TGTGCCAGCAGTTTGTGGGCCCGACCCCAGCATTTT. Its translation: CASSLWARPQHF.

The chain has TRBV28 and TRBJ1-6; a possible D gene is TRBD1 (6 bases). Trimming took off 5 bases at V and 10 bases at J, with 15 bases between the two ends. From germline, CDR1 is MDHEN and CDR2 SYDVKM. This CDR3 spans 14 amino acids. CDR3 sequence (DNA): TGTGCCAGCAGTCCTTACAGGGATGGGTCACCCCTCCACTTT. This sequence encodes CASSPYRDGSPLHF.

The J gene is TRBJ2-2, the V gene TRBV3-1 (or the pseudogene TRBV3-2); a possible D gene is TRBD1 (5 bases). Germline V gene data show CDR1 as LGHDT and CDR2 as YNNKEL (reference sequence). The V gene lost 4 bases and the J gene lost 0 bases, with 12 bases spanning the gap. The CDR3 is 16 amino acids. The CDR3 is CASSRVRQTNTGELFF. CDR3 bases: TGTGCCAGCAGCCGGGTCAGACAGACGAACACCGGGGAGCTGTTTTTT.

This chain joins TRBV6-2 or TRBV6-3 and TRBJ2-5, with D possibly TRBD2 on 7 matching bases. The CDR3 sequence is 13 residues long. Trimming shortened V by 3 bases and J by 7 bases, and 12 bases separated the two germline ends. Germline CDR1 is MNHEY and CDR2 is SVGEGT. The CDR3 DNA is TGTGCCAGCAGTTATCACAGGGAGGGGACCCAGTACTTC. Protein product: CASSYHREGTQYF.

V gene TRBV27 combines with J gene TRBJ2-3; D unclear. Germline V CDR1 and CDR2: MNHEY, SMNVEV (reference sequence). Trimming shortened V by 2 bases and J by 3 bases, and 6 bases separated the two germline ends. CDR3 length: 13 residues. Here the CDR3 reads CASSLARTDTQYF. CDR3 bases: TGTGCCAGCAGTTTAGCCCGGACAGATACGCAGTATTTT.

V gene TRBV27 combines with J gene TRBJ2-5; D gene unclear. The CDR3 spans 14 residues. The germline V and J ends were trimmed by 5 bases and 5 bases, with 15 bases remaining between them. Per germline, CDR1 MNHEY and CDR2 SMNVEV (reference sequence). This CDR3 is CASSPVGLPETQYF. For the CDR3, the DNA is TGTGCCAGCAGTCCAGTTGGGCTCCCTGAGACCCAGTACTTC.

The genes are TRBV28 and TRBJ1-4; 7 bases are a match to TRBD1. This CDR3 comprises 15 residues. Germline V gene data show CDR1 as MDHEN and CDR2 as SYDVKM. V lost 5 bases and J lost 6; bases outside the gene matches: 9. Written as DNA, the CDR3 is TGTGCCAGCAGTCAGTCCGGGACAGCGCATGAAAAACTGTTTTTT. Amino acid sequence: CASSQSGTAHEKLFF.